Listed below are T cell receptor beta chains from one sample, sequenced in a study of cytomegalovirus exposure and HLA in healthy donors. Clones were sequenced by immunoSEQ multiplex PCR, and TCRdb holds only the in-frame ones, with some missing. The profile shows about 94,000 clones, 75% to 85% of them singletons. Material: PBMCs. The source is a woman aged 40 to 49 in good health and CMV-seronegative. Both conserved end residues are part of each CDR3. The D gene is left open where the match is weak. Where a row states a size, it is once, few, many or the class of an expanded clone; other rows omit it.

cdr3_nt: TGTGCCATCAGTAGCGGGGTGGTGAACGAGCAGTACTTC
cdr3_aa: CAISSGVVNEQYF
j_call: TRBJ2-7
d_call: TRBD2
clone_size: NA
v_call: TRBV10-3

cdr3_nt: TGTGCCAGTAGTATTGAGAGCTTCAATGAGCAGTTCTTC
cdr3_aa: CASSIESFNEQFF
j_call: TRBJ2-1
d_call: NA
clone_size: many
v_call: TRBV19

cdr3_nt: TGTGCCAGCACCCCCGGGACAGGGGGCAACGAGCAGTACTTC
cdr3_aa: CASTPGTGGNEQYF
j_call: TRBJ2-7
d_call: TRBD1
clone_size: NA
v_call: TRBV6-1

cdr3_nt: TGTGCCAGCAGTTACTCGGGTCGAGACAATCAGCCCCAGAATTTT
cdr3_aa: CASSYSGRDNQPQNF
j_call: TRBJ1-5
d_call: NA
clone_size: few
v_call: TRBV6-5

cdr3_nt: TGTGCCAGCAGCTTAGGGACACGTGAAAAACTGTTTTTT
cdr3_aa: CASSLGTREKLFF
j_call: TRBJ1-4
d_call: NA
clone_size: many
v_call: TRBV11-2

cdr3_nt: TGTGCCAGCAGTGGAGGGGATGGCAATCAGCCCCAGCATTTT
cdr3_aa: CASSGGDGNQPQHF
j_call: TRBJ1-5
d_call: NA
clone_size: few
v_call: TRBV6-5

cdr3_nt: TGTGCCAGCAGCATCCAGGGGGCTAGCTATGGCTACACCTTC
cdr3_aa: CASSIQGASYGYTF
j_call: TRBJ1-2
d_call: TRBD1
clone_size: NA
v_call: TRBV7-9

cdr3_nt: TGTGCCAGCAGTTTCGTCGGTGGTGAAAAACTGTTTTTT
cdr3_aa: CASSFVGGEKLFF
j_call: TRBJ1-4
d_call: NA
clone_size: few
v_call: TRBV6-6

cdr3_nt: TGTGCCAGCAGCTTGGGACTTTCACCTAACTACGAGCAGTACTTC
cdr3_aa: CASSLGLSPNYEQYF
j_call: TRBJ2-7
d_call: NA
clone_size: NA
v_call: TRBV7-2

cdr3_nt: TGCAGCGCCCCGACGGGGGGCGCGAACACTGAAGCTTTCTTT
cdr3_aa: CSAPTGGANTEAFF
j_call: TRBJ1-1
d_call: NA
clone_size: NA
v_call: TRBV29-1

cdr3_nt: TGTGCCAGCATGAGGGCCTCTAGCTCCTACGAGCAGTACTTC
cdr3_aa: CASMRASSSYEQYF
j_call: TRBJ2-7
d_call: NA
clone_size: NA
v_call: TRBV2

cdr3_nt: TGTGCCTGTATCCGACACTCCTACGAGCAGTACTTC
cdr3_aa: CACIRHSYEQYF
j_call: TRBJ2-7
d_call: NA
clone_size: NA
v_call: TRBV30

cdr3_nt: TGTGCCAGCAGCTTATCCGGGTACAATGAGCAGTTCTTC
cdr3_aa: CASSLSGYNEQFF
j_call: TRBJ2-1
d_call: NA
clone_size: NA
v_call: TRBV7-2

cdr3_nt: TGTGCCAGCAGCCCGGTAAAGAACACTGAAGCTTTCTTT
cdr3_aa: CASSPVKNTEAFF
j_call: TRBJ1-1
d_call: NA
clone_size: once
v_call: TRBV6-5

cdr3_nt: TGCGCCAGCAGCCAAGGACTGACAGGTACCTACGAGCAGTACTTC
cdr3_aa: CASSQGLTGTYEQYF
j_call: TRBJ2-7
d_call: NA
clone_size: NA
v_call: TRBV4-3

cdr3_nt: TGTGCCAGTAGTATTACCAACACAGGGGGCACTGAAGCTTTCTTT
cdr3_aa: CASSITNTGGTEAFF
j_call: TRBJ1-1
d_call: TRBD1
clone_size: NA
v_call: TRBV19

cdr3_nt: TGTGCCAGCAGTTTTACCCTCCGGGACAGGGGGTCAGATACGCAGTATTTT
cdr3_aa: CASSFTLRDRGSDTQYF
j_call: TRBJ2-3
d_call: TRBD1
clone_size: few
v_call: TRBV28

cdr3_nt: TGTGCCAGCAGCTGGGGGACAGGTTTTGATTCACCCCTCCACTTT
cdr3_aa: CASSWGTGFDSPLHF
j_call: TRBJ1-6
d_call: TRBD1
clone_size: NA
v_call: TRBV7-2

cdr3_nt: TGTGCCAGCAGTTTACTTTGGCAGGGCGGCTTTAATGAAAAACTGTTTTTT
cdr3_aa: CASSLLWQGGFNEKLFF
j_call: TRBJ1-4
d_call: NA
clone_size: NA
v_call: TRBV27

cdr3_nt: TGTGCCAGTTACCCTCTACAGGGGGGATCAAGCTACACCTTC
cdr3_aa: CASYPLQGGSSYTF
j_call: TRBJ1-2
d_call: TRBD1
clone_size: NA
v_call: TRBV6-5

cdr3_nt: TGTGCCAGCAGCTTAAGCGGGGGGGCCTTACAAGAGACCCAGTACTTC
cdr3_aa: CASSLSGGALQETQYF
j_call: TRBJ2-5
d_call: TRBD2
clone_size: once
v_call: TRBV9

cdr3_nt: TGCGCCAGCAGCTTCAGCGGGGAGCTGTTTTTT
cdr3_aa: CASSFSGELFF
j_call: TRBJ2-2
d_call: NA
clone_size: NA
v_call: TRBV5-1

cdr3_nt: TGTGCCAGCAGCCCTGACAGGGTTAGCAATCAGCCCCAGCATTTT
cdr3_aa: CASSPDRVSNQPQHF
j_call: TRBJ1-5
d_call: TRBD1
clone_size: NA
v_call: TRBV4-2

cdr3_nt: TGTGCCAGCAGCCAAGACAGGGGGCAAGAGACCCAGTACTTC
cdr3_aa: CASSQDRGQETQYF
j_call: TRBJ2-5
d_call: TRBD1
clone_size: once
v_call: TRBV4-2

cdr3_nt: TGTGCCAGCAGTGAGGCAGGGCGGGAGACCCAGTACTTC
cdr3_aa: CASSEAGRETQYF
j_call: TRBJ2-5
d_call: NA
clone_size: NA
v_call: TRBV25-1

cdr3_nt: TGTGCCAGCAGTTTATATAGGGACACCCATTCCGAGCAGTACTTC
cdr3_aa: CASSLYRDTHSEQYF
j_call: TRBJ2-7
d_call: NA
clone_size: NA
v_call: TRBV27

cdr3_nt: TGTGCCAGCAGTCCTAGAGAGGGGGATTATGGCTACACCTTC
cdr3_aa: CASSPREGDYGYTF
j_call: TRBJ1-2
d_call: NA
clone_size: NA
v_call: TRBV13

cdr3_nt: TGCGCCAGCAGCTTGGGGCGGGGGGGCGAGACCCAGTACTTC
cdr3_aa: CASSLGRGGETQYF
j_call: TRBJ2-5
d_call: TRBD2
clone_size: NA
v_call: TRBV5-1

cdr3_nt: TGTGCCATCAGTGATAAATGGGGGGATCAGCCCCAGCATTTT
cdr3_aa: CAISDKWGDQPQHF
j_call: TRBJ1-5
d_call: NA
clone_size: NA
v_call: TRBV10-3

cdr3_nt: TGTGCCATCAGCAGCGGGACTTCGGCCTACGAGCAGTACTTC
cdr3_aa: CAISSGTSAYEQYF
j_call: TRBJ2-7
d_call: TRBD2
clone_size: few
v_call: TRBV10-3

cdr3_nt: TGTGCCAGCAGCCACGTGGCCACCCCAGATACGCAGTATTTT
cdr3_aa: CASSHVATPDTQYF
j_call: TRBJ2-3
d_call: NA
clone_size: NA
v_call: TRBV4-2

cdr3_nt: TGTGCCAGCAGGAACTCGTTTGGCTACACCTTC
cdr3_aa: CASRNSFGYTF
j_call: TRBJ1-2
d_call: NA
clone_size: NA
v_call: TRBV14

cdr3_nt: TGTGCCAGCAGTTACTCACAGGGGAATGGCTACACCTTC
cdr3_aa: CASSYSQGNGYTF
j_call: TRBJ1-2
d_call: TRBD1
clone_size: NA
v_call: TRBV6-6

cdr3_nt: TGTGCCTGGAGTGTAGAGTTCGGGAACCCCATTCTCATGAACACTGAAGCTTTCTTT
cdr3_aa: CAWSVEFGNPILMNTEAFF
j_call: TRBJ1-1
d_call: NA
clone_size: NA
v_call: TRBV30

cdr3_nt: TGTGCCTGGAGGTCAGGGGGCCTGAACACTGAAGCTTTCTTT
cdr3_aa: CAWRSGGLNTEAFF
j_call: TRBJ1-1
d_call: TRBD1
clone_size: NA
v_call: TRBV30

cdr3_nt: TGTGCCAGCAGCCCCGGACCGGGGGTGAACACTGAAGCTTTCTTT
cdr3_aa: CASSPGPGVNTEAFF
j_call: TRBJ1-1
d_call: NA
clone_size: NA
v_call: TRBV7-2

cdr3_nt: TGTGCCAGCAGCCTAGGGACAGGGCCCTACGAGCAGTACTTC
cdr3_aa: CASSLGTGPYEQYF
j_call: TRBJ2-7
d_call: TRBD1
clone_size: NA
v_call: TRBV7-8

cdr3_nt: TGTGCCAGCAGTTTAAGGGTAGCGGGGGGATTATACGAGCAGTACTTC
cdr3_aa: CASSLRVAGGLYEQYF
j_call: TRBJ2-7
d_call: TRBD2
clone_size: NA
v_call: TRBV27

cdr3_nt: TGTGCCTCAGCGGGACTAGCGGGGACCAGGGGGGAGCTGTTTTTT
cdr3_aa: CASAGLAGTRGELFF
j_call: TRBJ2-2
d_call: TRBD2
clone_size: NA
v_call: TRBV30

cdr3_nt: TGTGCCAGCAGTGTAGACAGGGGAGCTTACGAGCAGTACTTC
cdr3_aa: CASSVDRGAYEQYF
j_call: TRBJ2-7
d_call: TRBD1
clone_size: NA
v_call: TRBV6-5

cdr3_nt: TGTGCCAGCATCATTGGGGGGGATAGCAATCAGCCCCAGCATTTT
cdr3_aa: CASIIGGDSNQPQHF
j_call: TRBJ1-5
d_call: NA
clone_size: few
v_call: TRBV28

cdr3_nt: TGCACCAGCAGCCAAGATCGGCGGGGGGGTATCCTTGGCACAGATACGCAGTATTTT
cdr3_aa: CTSSQDRRGGILGTDTQYF
j_call: TRBJ2-3
d_call: NA
clone_size: NA
v_call: TRBV1

cdr3_nt: TGCAGCGTTGAGGGGGGGGACGGTGGCTACACCTTC
cdr3_aa: CSVEGGDGGYTF
j_call: TRBJ1-2
d_call: NA
clone_size: NA
v_call: TRBV29-1

cdr3_nt: TGTGCCAGCAGATATCAACAGGGAAACACTGAAGCTTTCTTT
cdr3_aa: CASRYQQGNTEAFF
j_call: TRBJ1-1
d_call: NA
clone_size: NA
v_call: TRBV7-9

cdr3_nt: TGTGCCAGCAGCTTGGGACAGGGGGCCCCCTACGAGCAGTACTTC
cdr3_aa: CASSLGQGAPYEQYF
j_call: TRBJ2-7
d_call: TRBD1
clone_size: NA
v_call: TRBV5-4

cdr3_nt: TGTGCCAGCAGCCTTGGGGGCGCGTTCGATGGCTACACCTTC
cdr3_aa: CASSLGGAFDGYTF
j_call: TRBJ1-2
d_call: NA
clone_size: NA
v_call: TRBV14

cdr3_nt: TGCGCCAGCAGCTTGGGACTCGTATCAACCACAGATACGCAGTATTTT
cdr3_aa: CASSLGLVSTTDTQYF
j_call: TRBJ2-3
d_call: NA
clone_size: NA
v_call: TRBV5-1

cdr3_nt: TGTGCCAGTAAGATGCGGGACGCGGTAAATTCACCCCTCCACTTT
cdr3_aa: CASKMRDAVNSPLHF
j_call: TRBJ1-6
d_call: NA
clone_size: NA
v_call: TRBV6-5

cdr3_nt: TGTGCCAGCAGTGAAGCGCAGCTAGGGAGCTCCTACGAGCAGTACTTC
cdr3_aa: CASSEAQLGSSYEQYF
j_call: TRBJ2-7
d_call: NA
clone_size: NA
v_call: TRBV2